This TCR beta chain was documented in a study of cytomegalovirus exposure and HLA in healthy donors. On this clone itself: At the DNA level, this CDR3 is encoded by other sequences in the same sample as well.

PCR employed 60 Vbeta and 13 Jbeta primers. Profiled with immunoSEQ multiplex PCR; TCRdb holds only in-frame clones, not every one. Among 250,000 to 350,000 clones listed, around 86% were seen once. The germline CDR1 and CDR2 sequences are LGHNA and YSLEER. The junction had 6 bases not matched to a gene; V was cut back by 3 bases and J by 7 bases. The CDR3 length is 15 residues. This clonotype was obtained from a man aged 40-55 years in good health and CMV-seropositive. Sequencing was done on a sample of PBMCs. The chain is built from TRBV4-3 and TRBJ1-4, with 9 nucleotides matching TRBD1. CDR3 nucleotides: TGCGCCAGCAGCCAGGCCGGGACAGGGTTTGAAAAACTGTTTTTT. Residues: CASSQAGTGFEKLFF.